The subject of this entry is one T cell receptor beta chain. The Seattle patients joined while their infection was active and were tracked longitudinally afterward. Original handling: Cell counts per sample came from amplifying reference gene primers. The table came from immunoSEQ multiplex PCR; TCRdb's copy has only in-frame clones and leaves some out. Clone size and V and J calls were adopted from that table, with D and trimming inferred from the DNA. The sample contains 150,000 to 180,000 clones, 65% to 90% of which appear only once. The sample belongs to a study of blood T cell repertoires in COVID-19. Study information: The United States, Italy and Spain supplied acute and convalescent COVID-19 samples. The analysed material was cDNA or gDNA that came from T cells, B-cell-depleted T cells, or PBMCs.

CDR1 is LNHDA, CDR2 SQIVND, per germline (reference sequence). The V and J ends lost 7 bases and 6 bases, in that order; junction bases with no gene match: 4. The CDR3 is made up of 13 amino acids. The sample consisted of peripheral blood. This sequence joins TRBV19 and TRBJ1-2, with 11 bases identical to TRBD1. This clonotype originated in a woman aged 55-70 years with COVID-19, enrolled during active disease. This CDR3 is CASTEDRGHGYTF. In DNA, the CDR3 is TGTGCCAGTACTGAGGACAGGGGGCATGGCTACACCTTC. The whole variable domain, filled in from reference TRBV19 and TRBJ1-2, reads DGGITQSPKYLFRKEGQNVTLSCEQNLNHDAMYWYRQDPGQGLRLIYYSQIVNDFQKGDIAEGYSVSREKKESFPLTVTSAQKNPTAFYLCASTEDRGHGYTFGSGTRLTVV.